The source of this T cell receptor beta chain is a study of T-cell reconstitution after alpha-beta-depleted transplantation in children listed by TCRdb under 2016. As for the study more broadly: The study quantitatively tracked T-cell immune reconstitution after TCRalphabeta/CD19-depleted allogeneic hematopoietic cell transplantation in children using TCR repertoire profiling. Overall study outcomes, separate from this receptor: Over the following months the frequencies of hyperexpanded clones went down, and after one year T-cell counts and TCRbeta diversity were mostly credited to newly produced T cells. The apparently early alphabetaT-cell count recovery about two months after transplant was reportedly dependent on only several hundred rapidly expanded clones derived from non-depleted graft cells. The high TCRbeta diversity at day 60 in some patients was ascribed to recipient T cells and intrathymic progenitors that had survived conditioning.

About this clonotype itself: Its recognized antigen is unknown. No base quality information exists; no much larger clone differs at one position.

Counted from cysteine to phenylalanine, this CDR3 has 12 amino acids. Only the CDR3 DNA stays, 36 bases, in frame from base 1. Based on the germline V gene, the CDR1 and CDR2 sequences are MDHEN and SYDVKM. V gives up 3 bases and J gives up 6 bases, and the segment between their germline ends measures 6 bases. The library was prepared using PCR. TCRdb names Illumina HiSeq 2500 as the instrument used. TCR libraries were prepared with molecular barcoding, using unique molecular identifiers to normalize TCRbeta repertoire quantification. TCRdb's own reprocessing of the public reads used fastp at Q25 and MiXCR and kept productive beta chains. Rows with a matching CDR3 protein are joined into one entry that keeps the most common DNA and genes. A total of more than 400,000 distinct CDR3 sequences appear in this sample, over 40% of them only once. Around a quarter of the sample is in the top ten clones. In the paper's terms, the treatment or condition label means: allogeneic hematopoietic cell transplantation with graft depleted of TCRalphabeta T cells and CD19 B cells. Transplant recipients were children who received TCRalphabeta/CD19-depleted allogeneic hematopoietic cell grafts.

This TCR derives from a girl aged 2 to 10 with aplastic anemia, due to receive a stem cell transplant. Material: PBMCs, obtained before TCRalphabeta/CD19-depleted stem cell transplant. Rearrangement joined TRBV28 to TRBJ2-1, with the D gene call left open. The DNA sequence reads TGTGCCAGCAGTTTGGAATCCAATGAGCAGTTCTTC. It translates as CASSLESNEQFF.